This T cell receptor (beta chain) was sequenced in a study of blood T cell repertoires in COVID-19. Clones were read by immunoSEQ multiplex PCR, and TCRdb kept only the in-frame ones, dropping some. Here the sample spans 200,000 to 250,000 clones, less than 90% being singletons. V dropped 6 bases and J dropped 1 base, with 16 bases sitting between them. The CDR3 is made up of 15 amino acids. Germline CDR1 SNHLY, CDR2 FYNNEI. The V gene is TRBV2, the J gene TRBJ2-7; D might be TRBD1 (6 bases). The receptor comes from a young man with active or convalescent COVID-19. Sequenced sample: peripheral blood. CDR3 sequence reads: CASRDTERGSYEQYF. CDR3 DNA: TGTGCCAGCAGAGATACAGAAAGGGGGTCCTACGAGCAGTACTTC.